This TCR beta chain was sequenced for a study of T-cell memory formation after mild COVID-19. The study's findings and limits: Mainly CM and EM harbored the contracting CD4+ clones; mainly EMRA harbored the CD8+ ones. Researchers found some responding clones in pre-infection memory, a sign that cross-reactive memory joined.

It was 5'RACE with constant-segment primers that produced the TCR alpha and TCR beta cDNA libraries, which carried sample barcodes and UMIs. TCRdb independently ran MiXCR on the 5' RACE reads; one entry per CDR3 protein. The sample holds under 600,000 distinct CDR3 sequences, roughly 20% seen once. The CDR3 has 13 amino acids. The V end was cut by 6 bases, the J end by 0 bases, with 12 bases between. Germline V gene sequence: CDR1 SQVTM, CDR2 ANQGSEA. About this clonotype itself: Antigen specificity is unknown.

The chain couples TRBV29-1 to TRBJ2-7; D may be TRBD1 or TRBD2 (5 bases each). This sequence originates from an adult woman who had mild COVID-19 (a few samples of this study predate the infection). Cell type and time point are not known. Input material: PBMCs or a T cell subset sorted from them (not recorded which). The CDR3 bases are TGCAGCGTCTCCGGGACCGCCTCCTACGAGCAGTACTTC. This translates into CSVSGTASYEQYF.